This section outlines one TCR beta chain sequence together with its context. Its antigen is unidentified. This entry belongs to a study of shared clonotypes between healthy human individuals. Study-level findings and limits: Clonotype sharing among donors was thought likely to change with sequencing depth. Generally, naive subsets came out with larger estimated richness than memory subsets. Naive CD4 clonotypes were shared across a handful of donors at 5% to 6%.

The table came from immunoSEQ multiplex PCR; TCRdb's copy has only in-frame clones and leaves some out. The sample lists approximately 1.5 million clones, around 98.5% occurring once. From germline, CDR1 is LNHDA and CDR2 SQIVND (reference sequence). The V and J ends lost 10 bases and 0 bases respectively, with 14 bases between them. This CDR3 contains 14 residues. Sample: naive CD4+ T cells sorted from blood. Subset here: CD45RA+ positively selected. The source of this sequence is a man aged 25-45 years in good health. The chain employs TRBV19 and TRBJ2-3, with D perhaps given as TRBD1 or TRBD2 (5 bases each). The CDR3: CATGGRISTDTQYF. The CDR3 DNA follows: TGTGCCACTGGGGGTAGGATTAGCACAGATACGCAGTATTTT.